These 15 T cell receptor beta chains came from one sample sequenced in a study of cytomegalovirus exposure and HLA in healthy donors. 13 Jbeta primers and 60 Vbeta primers were used for the PCR. TCRdb keeps only in-frame clones here, not all; method: immunoSEQ multiplex PCR. The sample has tens of thousands of clones, just under 75% seen once. The sample taken for sequencing was PBMCs. The receptors originated from a human donor in good health.

CDR3 sequence: CASSQEGGADTQYF. The CDR3 DNA sequence: TGCGCCAGCAGCCAAGAGGGGGGGGCAGATACGCAGTATTTT. The chain joins TRBV4-1 to TRBJ2-3; 7 bases map to TRBD2. Germline values: CDR1 MGHRA, CDR2 YSYEKL. This CDR3 has 14 amino acids. The junction had 1 base not matched to a gene; V was cut back by 0 bases and J by 4 bases.

This chain uses TRBV11-3 with TRBJ2-1; 7 nucleotides agree with TRBD2. Trimming took 1 base from V and 9 from J; bases not matched to a gene: 12. This CDR3 is built from 16 residues. Germline lookup yields CDR1 SGHNT and CDR2 YENEEA. The CDR3 loop reads CASSLVWTRGLGEQFF. As DNA, the CDR3 is TGTGCCAGCAGCTTAGTCTGGACTAGAGGGTTGGGTGAGCAGTTCTTC.

The chain recombines TRBV5-1 with TRBJ2-5; 11 bases map to TRBD1. This CDR3 region has 13 residues. V shed 9 bases, J shed 1 base, and the junction held 2 bases outside the gene matches. Germline V CDR1 and CDR2: SGHRS, YFSETQ. The CDR3 loop reads CATGQGAQETQYF. CDR3 nucleotides: TGCGCCACCGGACAGGGGGCCCAAGAGACCCAGTACTTC.

The rearrangement joins TRBV7-8 to TRBJ1-1; D is unresolved. CDR1 and CDR2 (germline): SGHVS, FQNEAQ. V was trimmed by 3 bases and J by 4 bases, leaving 9 bases between them. This CDR3 region has 13 residues. The CDR3 bases are TGTGCCAGCAGCTTCGAGGGAACCACTGAAGCTTTCTTT. Translation gives CASSFEGTTEAFF.

This chain joins TRBV5-1 and TRBJ1-1, with D tentatively TRBD1 (6 bases). With 6 bases removed from V and 4 bases from J, the gap between germline ends came to 13 bases. The CDR3 runs to 13 residues. Per the germline V gene, CDR1 is SGHRS and CDR2 is YFSETQ. This CDR3 is CASKGGSGTEAFF. The CDR3 coding sequence is TGCGCCAGCAAGGGGGGGAGTGGCACTGAAGCTTTCTTT.

Only a few counts were recorded for this clone. This chain links TRBV4-2 with TRBJ2-2; 9 bases align to TRBD2. J was trimmed by 5 bases and V by 4 bases; bases with no gene match: 11. The CDR3 is made up of 17 amino acids. Per germline, CDR1 LGHNA and CDR2 YNFKEQ. This chain's CDR3 is CASSLGPGLASTGELFF. DNA for the CDR3: TGTGCCAGCAGCCTTGGACCGGGACTAGCTTCAACCGGGGAGCTGTTTTTT.

This sequence joins TRBV5-1 and TRBJ2-3; D is undetermined. This CDR3 region has 16 residues. CDR1 is SGHRS and CDR2 is YFSETQ in the germline V gene. V dropped 4 bases and J dropped 0 bases, with 15 bases sitting between them. The CDR3 region is CASSPLAGASTDTQYF. The CDR3 DNA follows: TGCGCCAGCAGCCCGTTAGCTGGAGCTAGCACAGATACGCAGTATTTT.

This chain joins TRBV5-1 and TRBJ2-3; D perhaps matches TRBD1 (7 bases). Trimming left V 7 bases short and J 2 bases short, with 11 bases between. The germline V gene encodes CDR1 SGHRS and CDR2 YFSETQ. The CDR3 extends over 13 amino acids. The CDR3 DNA sequence: TGCGCCAGCGCGGGACAGACCACAGATACGCAGTATTTT. Translation: CASAGQTTDTQYF.

This clone was observed a few times. The rearrangement links TRBV6-5 to TRBJ1-3, with D unresolved. Germline lookup yields CDR1 MNHEY and CDR2 SVGAGI. The V gene lost 8 bases and the J gene lost 4 bases, with 9 bases spanning the gap. The CDR3 has 12 residues. The CDR3 region has the DNA TGTGCCAGCTCGCCCGAGGGAAACACCATATATTTT. Protein product: CASSPEGNTIYF.

This clone was seen a handful of times. V usage is TRBV7-9 and J usage is TRBJ1-2; TRBD1 might be the D (5 bases). Germline V lookup: CDR1 SEHNR, CDR2 FQNEAQ (reference sequence). The CDR3 totals 11 residues. V gave up 8 bases and J gave up 6 bases, with 10 bases separating them. The CDR3 sequence is CASLSGDGYTF. The CDR3 nucleotides are TGTGCCAGCCTTTCGGGGGATGGCTACACCTTC.

The chain is built from TRBV30 and TRBJ2-6; 11 nucleotides align to TRBD1. In germline, CDR1 is GTSNPN, CDR2 SVGIG (reference sequence). CDR3 length: 17 residues. V dropped 4 bases and J dropped 0; count of bases not matched to a gene: 5. CDR3 protein: CAWTGTGGSSGANVLTF. The CDR3 nucleotides read TGTGCCTGGACCGGGACAGGGGGTTCCTCTGGGGCCAACGTCCTGACTTTC.

This chain links TRBV5-6 with TRBJ2-3; no reliable D call. Germline V gene lookup returns CDR1 SGHDT and CDR2 YYEEEE. The V end was cut by 2 bases, the J end by 3 bases, with 7 bases between. There are 13 residues in the CDR3. DNA for the CDR3: TGTGCCAGCAGCTTTGGCAGAACAGATACGCAGTATTTT. It yields the protein CASSFGRTDTQYF.

V usage is TRBV4-1 and J usage is TRBJ1-5; TRBD1 agrees at 8 bases. The CDR3 sequence is 19 residues long. J was trimmed by 0 bases and V by 1 base; bases with no gene match: 11. Germline values: CDR1 MGHRA, CDR2 YSYEKL. The CDR3 loop reads CASSQALEQGGSSNQPQHF. The CDR3 nucleotides are TGCGCCAGCAGCCAAGCTTTGGAACAGGGGGGTTCTAGCAATCAGCCCCAGCATTTT.

The chain couples TRBV9 to TRBJ2-7; 9 bases align to TRBD1. The J segment lost 3 bases and the V segment lost 2 bases, leaving 3 bases of the junction unmatched. Germline assignment: CDR1 SGDLS and CDR2 YYNGEE. The CDR3 length is 14 residues. The CDR3 loop is CASSVGQGIYEQYF. For the CDR3, the DNA is TGTGCCAGCAGCGTCGGACAGGGGATCTACGAGCAGTACTTC.

This CDR3 is CASSGGVPYEQYF. CDR3 nucleotides: TGTGCCAGCAGTGGGGGCGTACCCTACGAGCAGTACTTC. The chain employs TRBV6-1 and TRBJ2-7; possible D gene TRBD1, 5 bases. Trimming took 4 bases from V and 2 from J, leaving 9 bases between them. The CDR3 covers 13 residues. The germline V gene encodes CDR1 MNHNS and CDR2 SASEGT.